This passage covers 18 T cell receptor beta chains from one sample sequenced in a study of CD8 T cells in Susac syndrome. RNA totalling roughly 0.45 to 1 ug underwent reverse transcription with random hexamers. TCRdb re-analysed the immunoSEQ multiplex PCR reads in MiXCR, keeping a single row per CDR3 protein. Found here are some 90,000 distinct CDR3 sequences, 85% to 95% of them singletons; the top ten hold around 0.34%. The sample taken for sequencing was CD8+ T cells from PBMCs. These receptors all come from a human donor in good health.

The chain uses TRBV29-1 and TRBJ1-1; 7 bases map to TRBD1. CDR3 length equals 13 residues. Germline CDR1 SQVTM, CDR2 ANQGSEA. Losses at the gene ends were 7 bases for V and 5 bases for J; bases not matched to a gene: 10. CDR3 bases: TGCAGCGCAGGAACAGGGGAAGGGACTGAAGCTTTCTTT. Its protein is CSAGTGEGTEAFF.

This sequence joins TRBV5-1 and TRBJ1-1; D uncertain. V was shortened by 0 bases and J by 5 bases, with 11 bases between the two germline ends. CDR1 is SGHRS and CDR2 is YFSETQ in the germline V gene. This CDR3 contains 14 residues. The CDR3: CASSLDGVDTEAFF. As DNA, the CDR3 is TGCGCCAGCAGCTTGGACGGGGTGGATACTGAAGCTTTCTTT.

The gene calls are TRBV6-5 and TRBJ2-7; tentative D call: TRBD2 (6 bases). CDR3 length: 15 residues. Germline CDR1 MNHEY, CDR2 SVGAGI. The germline V and J ends were trimmed by 6 bases and 5 bases, with 20 bases remaining between them. CDR3 sequence (DNA): TGTGCCAGCAGAAACGCCTGGGACTCCTCTGACGAGCAGTACTTC. This codes for CASRNAWDSSDEQYF.

The chain couples TRBV6-2 or TRBV6-3 to TRBJ2-1; D remains ambiguous. Deletions cut 4 bases from V and 9 bases from J, with 10 bases between. Germline-derived CDR1 and CDR2 are MNHEY and SVGEGT. The CDR3 has 12 residues. The CDR3, as DNA: TGTGCCAGCAGTTCCCACCTGGGTGAGCAGTTCTTC. Protein: CASSSHLGEQFF.

The rearrangement joins TRBV19 to TRBJ2-2; D is unresolved. The CDR3 consists of 14 residues. Deletions cut 5 bases from V and 0 bases from J, with 7 bases between. CDR1 and CDR2 from the germline V gene are LNHDA and SQIVND (reference sequence). The CDR3 DNA reads TGTGCCAGTAGTTGGCAGACGAACACCGGGGAGCTGTTTTTT. Translated, it gives CASSWQTNTGELFF.

This chain joins TRBV27 and TRBJ1-5, with D unclear. The CDR3 contains 12 residues. Trimming removed 3 bases at V and 3 bases at J, with 3 bases between. CDR1 and CDR2 from the germline V gene are MNHEY and SMNVEV (reference sequence). The CDR3 loop is CASSFVNQPQHF. The CDR3 DNA reads as TGTGCCAGCAGTTTTGTCAATCAGCCCCAGCATTTT.

The V gene is TRBV20-1, the J gene TRBJ2-5; D not resolved. Germline loops: CDR1 DFQATT, CDR2 SNEGSKA (reference sequence). This CDR3 comprises 13 residues. V lost 3 bases to trimming and J lost 2 bases, with 10 bases between them. CDR3 sequence: CSASQGEQETQYF. In DNA, the CDR3 is TGCAGTGCTAGCCAAGGTGAACAAGAGACCCAGTACTTC.

The chain has TRBV6-5 and TRBJ1-2; D call uncertain. Looked up from germline, CDR1 is MNHEY and CDR2 is SVGAGI. Trimming stripped 6 bases from V and 4 bases from J, with 12 bases between. This CDR3 is built from 13 residues. This CDR3 is CASSRGSIYGYTF. The CDR3 bases are TGTGCCAGCAGCCGCGGATCCATCTATGGCTACACCTTC.

This chain joins TRBV29-1 and TRBJ2-7, with 9 bases fitting TRBD1. In germline, CDR1 is SQVTM, CDR2 ANQGSEA. The CDR3 spans 13 residues. Trimming cost V 6 bases and J 1 base; bases outside gene matches: 4. CDR3 nucleotide sequence: TGCAGCGTCACAGGGGGCCCTTCCTACGAGCAGTACTTC. As protein: CSVTGGPSYEQYF.

This chain links TRBV13 with TRBJ2-7; D is undetermined. The CDR3 is made up of 13 amino acids. Trimming left V 1 base short and J 5 bases short, with 9 bases between. Germline CDR1 reads PRHDT; CDR2 reads FYEKMQ (reference sequence). The CDR3 reads CASSLAGQNEQYF. CDR3 DNA: TGTGCCAGCAGCTTAGCGGGCCAGAACGAGCAGTACTTC.

V is TRBV4-1 and J is TRBJ1-3; D may be TRBD1 (5 bases). The CDR3 runs 15 residues. V lost 0 bases to trimming and J lost 3 bases, with 9 bases between them. CDR1 is MGHRA and CDR2 is YSYEKL in the germline V gene. CDR3 DNA: TGCGCCAGCAGCCAAGATCCCAGGGATGGAAACACCATATATTTT. Translation gives CASSQDPRDGNTIYF.

The J gene is TRBJ2-5, the V gene TRBV30, with TRBD2 matching over 10 bases. The CDR3 has 15 amino acids. V was clipped by 1 base and J by 5 bases; unmatched bases: 7. Germline V gene data show CDR1 as GTSNPN and CDR2 as SVGIG (reference sequence). CDR3 nucleotides: TGTGCCTGGAGTGCAGCGGGGGGGGCATGGGAGACCCAGTACTTC. Residues: CAWSAAGGAWETQYF.

This CDR3 reads CASSPPGLHGYTF. In DNA form, the CDR3 reads TGTGCCAGCAGCCCTCCGGGACTTCACGGCTACACCTTC. This rearrangement joins TRBV5-4 to TRBJ1-2, with D tentatively TRBD1 (5 bases). The V and J ends lost 4 bases and 8 bases respectively, with 15 bases between them. The CDR3 length is 13 residues. Germline V lookup: CDR1 SGHNT, CDR2 YYREEE (reference sequence).

This chain uses TRBV29-1 with TRBJ2-7, with D perhaps matching TRBD1 or TRBD2 (5 bases each). Trimming cost V 2 bases and J 7 bases, with 6 bases left between them. CDR3 length equals 10 residues. Germline CDR1 reads SQVTM; CDR2 reads ANQGSEA. The CDR3: CSVEWGEQYF. In DNA, the CDR3 is TGCAGCGTTGAATGGGGGGAGCAGTACTTC.

In this sample, this clonotype turned up once. This chain joins TRBV5-1 and TRBJ2-2; unclear D gene. This CDR3 has 16 amino acids. The V end was cut by 5 bases, the J end by 0 bases, with 14 bases between. Germline-derived CDR1 and CDR2 are SGHRS and YFSETQ. The CDR3 DNA follows: TGCGCCAGCAGAGCCCCAGCCCTCGCGAACACCGGGGAGCTGTTTTTT. This sequence encodes CASRAPALANTGELFF.

The CDR3 DNA sequence: TGTGCCATCAGTGGAAAGGACACCCAAGAGACCCAGTACTTC. Protein: CAISGKDTQETQYF. V usage is TRBV10-3 and J usage is TRBJ2-5; TRBD1 might be the D (5 bases). Trimming pared 4 bases from V and 1 base from J, leaving 10 bases between. Germline lookup yields CDR1 ENHRY and CDR2 SYGVKD. The CDR3 has 14 residues.

This sequence joins TRBV6-5 and TRBJ1-2; 10 bases match TRBD1. The germline gives CDR1 MNHEY, CDR2 SVGAGI. The CDR3 consists of 17 residues. V lost 3 bases, J lost 1 base, and 8 bases stayed unmatched. Written as DNA, the CDR3 is TGTGCCAGCAGTTATTCTTCCGGGACAGGGGTTAACTATGGCTACACCTTC. It translates to CASSYSSGTGVNYGYTF.

This sequence joins TRBV15 and TRBJ2-1, with D uncertain. V gave up 5 bases and J gave up 10 bases, with 12 bases separating them. Germline lookup yields CDR1 LNHNV and CDR2 YYDKDF (reference sequence). CDR3 size: 12 residues. The CDR3 bases are TGTGCCACCAGCCCCTCCGGACCCGAGCAGTTCTTC. The encoded protein is CATSPSGPEQFF.